Given below is one T cell receptor beta chain in context. The data were taken from a study of PD-1 blockade in classical Hodgkin lymphoma. Some clones are missing from TCRdb's copy, which holds only in-frame ones; the method was immunoSEQ multiplex PCR. The sample includes around 12,000 clones, 60% to 80% of them seen just once. V dropped 0 bases and J dropped 9; count of bases not matched to a gene: 9. CDR3 size: 16 residues. CDR1 is SGHDT and CDR2 is YYEEEE in the germline V gene. Indicated time point: cycle 4 day 1 (C4D1), after 6 weeks of nivolumab. There was relapse after autologous stem cell transplantation in every patient, and there was variation in brentuximab vedotin exposure. By magnetic negative selection, CD4+ T cells were purified from thawed PBMCs.

Sequences were derived from CD4+ T cells from blood, sampled before the fourth cycle of nivolumab. This chain joins TRBV5-6 and TRBJ2-1; 10 nucleotides match TRBD2. The receptor was derived from a human donor with classical Hodgkin lymphoma. The CDR3 loop is CASSLVASGRAGEQFF. The DNA for the CDR3 is TGTGCCAGCAGCTTGGTTGCCAGCGGGAGGGCAGGTGAGCAGTTCTTC.